The rows below give T cell receptor beta chains drawn from one sample of a study of T cells in Graves' hyperthyroidism and ophthalmopathy. TCRdb called the multiplex PCR reads again in MiXCR, with one record for every CDR3 protein. The data contain more than 150,000 distinct CDR3 sequences, over 15% of them singletons. The sample comprised blood. The receptor source for this set is a woman between 50 and 59 years old with Graves' hyperthyroidism. The CDR3 runs from the conserved cysteine through the conserved F or W.

V gene	J gene	CDR3 protein
TRBV27	TRBJ1-2	CASSLEAPGPYGYTF
TRBV24-1	TRBJ2-3	CATSKTGGATDTQYF
TRBV24-1	TRBJ2-1	CATSDLRSGGRSYNEQFF
TRBV7-9	TRBJ1-6	CASSFGTFNSPLHF
TRBV12-3/TRBV12-4	TRBJ1-2	CASSWGVGGRGRPYGYTF
TRBV6-2/TRBV6-3	TRBJ1-1	CASSKGQMNTEAFF
TRBV12-3/TRBV12-4	TRBJ2-1	CASSPSPLLEQFF
TRBV27	TRBJ1-2	CASSFRQPGGYTF
TRBV5-5	TRBJ2-1	CASSFPREAGARNEQFF
TRBV6-5	TRBJ1-5	CASSYGSNQPQHF
TRBV27	TRBJ2-5	CASSRTLQETQYF
TRBV5-4	TRBJ1-2	CASSLGGTESLYTF
TRBV28	TRBJ2-7	CASRKRLIGQGYEQYF
TRBV2	TRBJ2-5	CASSAQKGQSETQYF
TRBV3-1	TRBJ1-1	CASSQDKGTVGEAFF
TRBV7-6	TRBJ1-1	CASSLGRGRTEAFF
TRBV10-2	TRBJ1-3	CASSELQGRSGNTIYF
TRBV12-3/TRBV12-4	TRBJ1-6	CASSLALNSPLHF
TRBV9	TRBJ2-6	CASALGANVLTF
TRBV7-9	TRBJ1-6	CASSSSTLHF
TRBV7-2	TRBJ1-6	CASSETLAASRSPLHF
TRBV3-1	TRBJ1-2	CASSQVPGAEGYTF
TRBV18	TRBJ2-1	CASSPQETGAEQFF
TRBV19	TRBJ1-5	CASSPPRQYNQPQHF
TRBV11-2	TRBJ2-5	CASSLAGARGETQYF
TRBV7-2	TRBJ1-2	CASSPGTLTTYGYTF
TRBV19	TRBJ1-6	CASSFSGGDHSPLHF
TRBV27	TRBJ1-6	CASSSLRISNSPLHF
TRBV2	TRBJ1-4	CATIGGTPTNEKLFF
TRBV7-9	TRBJ1-2	CASSGHRLGYTF
TRBV7-9	TRBJ1-4	CASSNNRPTNEKLFF
TRBV28	TRBJ2-7	CATQGGLVSYEQYF
TRBV6-1	TRBJ1-2	CASSRTSKFMYGYTF
TRBV25-1	TRBJ2-1	CASSEYILRSSGGGNEQFF
TRBV7-9	TRBJ1-1	CASSLGHALEAFF
TRBV10-3	TRBJ1-3	CAITPRQEVRGNTIYF
TRBV11-2	TRBJ2-3	CASSLEGTDTQYF
TRBV6-1	TRBJ1-6	CASSQGTGSSPLHF
TRBV6-1	TRBJ1-1	CASSYDRGLMNTEAFF
TRBV3-1	TRBJ2-5	CASSPPLGGAGIQETQYF
TRBV27	TRBJ2-7	CASRGQGAHNIEQYF
TRBV7-8	TRBJ2-1	CASSLAGVEYNEQFF
TRBV5-1	TRBJ1-2	CASSGQTGGSAYGYTF
TRBV2	TRBJ2-1	CASSEAQRGGNEQFF
TRBV6-1	TRBJ1-1	CASSDPGPTEAFF
TRBV6-2/TRBV6-3	TRBJ2-4	CASSYELGRVEYIQYF
TRBV12-3/TRBV12-4	TRBJ2-3	CASSFGGTSTDTQYF
TRBV7-2	TRBJ2-3	CASSLYGDTQYF
TRBV18	TRBJ2-7	CASSPFMGGEVGSYEQYF
TRBV28	TRBJ1-2	CASSLSVGQGYYGYTF
TRBV7-9	TRBJ2-1	CASSLKGSSYNEQFF